These 15 T cell receptor beta chains originate from one sample sequenced in a study of blood T cell repertoires in COVID-19. Clones were sequenced by immunoSEQ multiplex PCR, and TCRdb holds only the in-frame ones, with some missing. This sample has 47,000 or so clones, with around 82% found just once. Sequenced material: peripheral blood. The receptors were gathered from a woman aged 55 to 70 with acute or convalescent COVID-19.

The V call is TRBV7-9, the J call TRBJ2-1; 7 nucleotides align to TRBD1. Germline V gene sequence: CDR1 SEHNR, CDR2 FQNEAQ (reference sequence). The CDR3 has 15 residues. With 5 bases clipped from V and 2 bases from J, the junction kept 6 bases outside the gene matches. The CDR3 sequence: CASSPPGQTYNEQFF. The CDR3 DNA reads as TGTGCCAGCAGCCCCCCGGGACAGACCTACAATGAGCAGTTCTTC.

The CDR3 spells CASTPLADPSYNEQFF. The CDR3 DNA follows: TGTGCCAGTACCCCCCTAGCGGATCCTTCCTACAATGAGCAGTTCTTC. This chain uses TRBV19 with TRBJ2-1, with 7 bases that match TRBD2. Per the germline V gene, CDR1 is LNHDA and CDR2 is SQIVND (reference sequence). V dropped 7 bases and J dropped 1; count of bases not matched to a gene: 10. The CDR3 length is 16 residues. Supplemented by reference TRBV19 and TRBJ2-1, the full variable domain reads DGGITQSPKYLFRKEGQNVTLSCEQNLNHDAMYWYRQDPGQGLRLIYYSQIVNDFQKGDIAEGYSVSREKKESFPLTVTSAQKNPTAFYLCASTPLADPSYNEQFFGPGTRLTVL.

This chain links TRBV19 with TRBJ2-5; the D gene is possibly TRBD2 (6 bases). Trimming removed 4 bases from V and 7 bases from J, with 16 bases in between. The germline V gene encodes CDR1 LNHDA and CDR2 SQIVND (reference sequence). The CDR3 is made up of 14 amino acids. This CDR3 reads CASSTLGDSATQYF. Here the CDR3 DNA reads TGTGCCAGTAGTACACTAGGGGACTCGGCGACCCAGTACTTC.

The chain has TRBV2 and TRBJ2-1; 7 bases map to TRBD2. The trim removed 5 bases at V and 2 bases at J, leaving 9 bases unmatched. This CDR3 has 16 amino acids. From germline, CDR1 is SNHLY and CDR2 FYNNEI. DNA for the CDR3: TGTGCCAGCAGTACTTTGGCGGGAGCGCCCTACAATGAGCAGTTCTTC. It encodes CASSTLAGAPYNEQFF.

The V gene is TRBV7-3, the J gene TRBJ2-2; TRBD2 matches at 13 bases. CDR1 is SGHTA and CDR2 is FQGTGA in the germline V gene. The CDR3 contains 16 residues. J gave up 8 bases and V 5 bases, and 8 bases lay outside the gene matches. CDR3 residues: CASSLGLAGVSGELFF. The CDR3 DNA follows: TGTGCCAGCAGCCTCGGACTAGCGGGAGTTTCAGGGGAGCTGTTTTTT. Full variable domain (missing parts from reference TRBV7-3 and TRBJ2-2): GAGVSQTPSNKVTEKGKYVELRCDPISGHTALYWYRQSLGQGPEFLIYFQGTGAADDSGLPNDRFFAVRPEGSVSTLKIQRTERGDSAVYLCASSLGLAGVSGELFFGEGSRLTVL.

The J gene is TRBJ2-3, the V gene TRBV30, with 9 positions matching TRBD1. Germline V gene data show CDR1 as GTSNPN and CDR2 as SVGIG (reference sequence). J lost 7 bases, V lost 8 bases, and 25 bases had no gene match. CDR3 length: 18 amino acids. The CDR3 DNA reads TGTGCCGCGAGGGTTGGGACAGGGTCCACTTTGGGTAGAAATACGCAGTATTTT. It translates to CAARVGTGSTLGRNTQYF.

The rearrangement links TRBV4-1 to TRBJ1-1; D might be TRBD1 (6 bases). V lost 4 bases and J 3 bases, leaving 24 bases between the germline ends. CDR3 length: 18 amino acids. The V gene's germline CDR1 is MGHRA and CDR2 YSYEKL. CDR3 nucleotide sequence: TGCGCCAGCAGCCGCGTTGGGGCACAGGGATTATCGGACACTGAAGCTTTCTTT. Its translation: CASSRVGAQGLSDTEAFF.

The rearrangement links TRBV16 to TRBJ2-7; the match to TRBD2 covers 14 bases. Unmatched junction bases numbered 6, after V lost 2 bases and J lost 3 bases. The CDR3 sequence is 17 residues long. In germline, CDR1 is KGHSY, CDR2 FQNENV. CDR3 sequence reads: CASSQGLAGGKFYEQYF. CDR3 bases: TGTGCCAGCAGCCAAGGACTAGCGGGGGGTAAGTTCTACGAGCAGTACTTC.

The chain is built from TRBV7-2 and TRBJ2-3, with D perhaps TRBD2 (6 bases). The CDR3 totals 15 residues. With 5 bases removed from V and 6 bases from J, the gap between germline ends came to 18 bases. Germline V gene sequence: CDR1 SGHTA, CDR2 FQGNSA. The CDR3 loop is CASSRGRTKVDTQYF. CDR3 sequence (DNA): TGTGCCAGCAGCAGAGGCAGGACTAAGGTGGATACGCAGTATTTT.

The chain carries TRBV7-6 and TRBJ2-7; 8 bases match TRBD2. The CDR3 covers 12 residues. Germline V gene data show CDR1 as SGHVS and CDR2 as FNYEAQ. J lost 7 bases, V lost 5 bases, and 4 bases had no gene match. CDR3 sequence: CASSPVAGEQYF. The DNA for the CDR3 is TGTGCCAGCAGCCCCGTAGCGGGAGAGCAGTACTTC.

The rearrangement joins TRBV11-2 to TRBJ1-2; 8 nucleotides match TRBD1. The V gene end was trimmed by 5 bases and the J gene end by 7 bases; junction bases not matched to a gene: 6. The CDR3 extends over 13 amino acids. In germline, CDR1 is SGHAT, CDR2 FQNNGV. CDR3 nucleotides: TGTGCCAGCAGCCACACAGGGGGTGCTGGCTACACCTTC. Its translation is CASSHTGGAGYTF.

The V gene is TRBV6-5, the J gene TRBJ2-7, with TRBD2 identical over 7 bases. The ends lost 2 bases at V and 6 bases at J; junction bases unmatched: 7. The CDR3 is made up of 14 amino acids. Germline CDR1 and CDR2: MNHEY and SVGAGI. The CDR3 region is CASSYPGTNVEQYF. The CDR3 DNA sequence: TGTGCCAGCAGTTACCCCGGGACTAATGTCGAGCAGTACTTC.

V usage is TRBV2 and J usage is TRBJ2-3; D remains ambiguous. The CDR3 is 16 residues long. Trimming took off 2 bases at V and 0 bases at J, with 12 bases between the two ends. Per the germline V gene, CDR1 is SNHLY and CDR2 is FYNNEI. For the CDR3, the DNA is TGTGCCAGCAGTGAATTGCGGCGGTCTAGCACAGATACGCAGTATTTT. Translation gives CASSELRRSSTDTQYF.

The V and J genes are TRBV7-9 and TRBJ2-3, with D perhaps TRBD1 (6 bases). The length of the CDR3 is 16 residues. Deletions cut 5 bases from V and 2 bases from J, with 17 bases between. CDR1 SEHNR and CDR2 FQNEAQ come from the germline V gene (reference sequence). In nucleotides, the CDR3 is TGTGCCAGCAGCCGTATGACGGGACATCTCACAGATACGCAGTATTTT. Its translation is CASSRMTGHLTDTQYF.

V is TRBV24-1 and J is TRBJ2-7; D perhaps matches TRBD1 (5 bases). The V gene's germline CDR1 is KGHDR and CDR2 SFDVKD. This CDR3 spans 13 amino acids. V lost 3 bases and J lost 2, with 7 bases in between. The CDR3 is CATSDPGTYEQYF. CDR3 bases: TGTGCCACCAGTGATCCAGGGACCTACGAGCAGTACTTC.